These T cell receptor beta chains were read from a single sample in a study of PD-L1 blockade in urothelial cancer. Assay used: immunoSEQ multiplex PCR; TCRdb lists only in-frame clones, some missing. In the table there are under 50,000 clones, about nine tenths of which are singletons. This specimen consisted of PBMCs, obtained around atezolizumab (anti-PD-L1) treatment. All receptors come from a woman aged 60-75 years with urothelial cancer. CDR3s include the opening cysteine and the closing phenylalanine or tryptophan. A D gene is named only where the DNA matches it firmly. Some rows mark clone size as missing; the rest say once, few, many or name a class of expanded clone.

TRBV6-5	TRBJ1-3	NA	TRBD1	CASSKTGALGNTIYF	TGTGCCAGCAGCAAGACAGGGGCTCTGGGAAACACCATATATTTT
TRBV19	TRBJ1-5	NA	TRBD1	CASRGQGYYQPQHF	TGTGCCAGTAGGGGACAGGGGTATTATCAGCCCCAGCATTTT
TRBV19	TRBJ2-5	NA	NA	CATTTGGYQETQYF	TGTGCCACAACGACAGGCGGGTACCAAGAGACCCAGTACTTC
TRBV28	TRBJ2-1	NA	TRBD2	CASSSGLADNNEQFF	TGTGCCAGCAGCTCTGGACTAGCGGATAACAATGAGCAGTTCTTC
TRBV19	TRBJ1-6	NA	NA	CASSIGQPNSPLHF	TGTGCCAGTAGTATTGGGCAACCCAATTCACCCCTCCACTTT
TRBV18	TRBJ2-7	NA	TRBD2	CASSGRLAGGSYEQYF	TGTGCCAGCTCAGGCCGACTAGCGGGAGGCTCCTACGAGCAGTACTTC
TRBV10-1	TRBJ2-1	NA	TRBD1	CASSDRGRGTEGEQFF	TGCGCCAGCAGTGATCGAGGCAGGGGGACAGAAGGTGAGCAGTTCTTC
TRBV5-1	TRBJ2-1	NA	TRBD2	CASSSGLAGPYNEQFF	TGCGCCAGCAGCTCTGGACTAGCGGGACCCTACAATGAGCAGTTCTTC
TRBV19	TRBJ1-5	NA	TRBD1	CASSSSGQTTQPQHF	TGTGCCAGTAGTAGCTCGGGACAGACGACTCAGCCCCAGCATTTT
TRBV2	TRBJ1-2	NA	NA	CASMFESGANYGYTF	TGTGCCAGCATGTTCGAGTCAGGGGCAAACTATGGCTACACCTTC
TRBV27	TRBJ2-7	NA	NA	CASSPISRTDEQYF	TGTGCCAGCAGTCCTATTAGCCGCACGGACGAGCAGTACTTC
TRBV9	TRBJ2-5	NA	TRBD1	CASSVGGGQGQETQYF	TGTGCCAGCAGCGTAGGGGGGGGACAGGGGCAAGAGACCCAGTACTTC
TRBV5-6	TRBJ2-7	NA	TRBD2	CASSPPGTSGFYSEQYF	TGTGCCAGCAGCCCTCCCGGGACTAGCGGATTTTATTCCGAGCAGTACTTC
TRBV5-1	TRBJ2-2	NA	NA	CASSLGHRNTGELFF	TGCGCCAGCAGCTTGGGACACCGGAACACCGGGGAGCTGTTTTTT
TRBV27	TRBJ2-2	NA	TRBD1	CASSRQGVGELFF	TGTGCCAGCAGTAGACAGGGGGTCGGGGAGCTGTTTTTT
TRBV28	TRBJ1-1	few	TRBD1	CASSSGGTGNTEAFF	TGTGCCAGCAGTAGTGGTGGGACAGGGAACACTGAAGCTTTCTTT
TRBV14	TRBJ2-3	medium-sized	TRBD1	CASSPTGGADTQYF	TGTGCCAGCAGCCCGACAGGGGGAGCAGATACGCAGTATTTT
TRBV14	TRBJ1-2	few	TRBD1	CASSDRGTNYGYTF	TGTGCCAGCAGCGACAGGGGGACGAACTATGGCTACACCTTC
TRBV18	TRBJ1-1	NA	NA	CASSPLGGTEAFF	TGTGCCAGCTCACCTTTGGGGGGCACTGAAGCTTTCTTT
TRBV4-1	TRBJ2-7	NA	NA	CASSQGERRLYEQYF	TGCGCCAGCAGCCAAGGCGAGCGTCGCCTTTACGAGCAGTACTTC
TRBV2	TRBJ2-3	NA	TRBD1	CASTATGGGTDTQYF	TGTGCCAGCACCGCAACAGGGGGTGGCACAGATACGCAGTATTTT
TRBV4-1	TRBJ2-7	NA	NA	CASSQGVYSYEQYF	TGCGCCAGCAGCCAAGGGGTTTACAGCTACGAGCAGTACTTC
TRBV29-1	TRBJ2-2	NA	NA	CSVGGWDTGELFF	TGCAGCGTTGGCGGCTGGGACACCGGGGAGCTGTTTTTT
TRBV11-2	TRBJ2-7	NA	TRBD2	CASSLTSGGYEQYF	TGTGCCAGCAGCTTAACTAGCGGAGGTTACGAGCAGTACTTC
TRBV9	TRBJ2-7	NA	TRBD2	CASSLGDYLGASYEQYF	TGTGCCAGCAGCCTCGGGGACTACTTAGGAGCATCCTACGAGCAGTACTTC
TRBV5-1	TRBJ2-7	NA	TRBD1	CASSKQGYEQYF	TGCGCCAGCAGCAAACAGGGGTACGAGCAGTACTTC
TRBV28	TRBJ2-7	NA	TRBD2	CASSAGLAGTYEQYF	TGTGCCAGCAGTGCGGGACTAGCGGGAACCTACGAGCAGTACTTC
TRBV29-1	TRBJ2-3	NA	NA	CSGAQGSTDTQYF	TGCAGCGGAGCTCAGGGAAGCACAGATACGCAGTATTTT
TRBV4-2	TRBJ1-1	NA	TRBD1	CASSPPGQGRISTEAFF	TGTGCCAGCAGCCCACCGGGACAGGGCCGTATTAGCACTGAAGCTTTCTTT
TRBV6-5	TRBJ2-3	NA	TRBD1	CASRKTGGADTQYF	TGTGCCAGCAGGAAGACAGGGGGCGCAGATACGCAGTATTTT
TRBV28	TRBJ2-7	NA	TRBD1	CASRVGGQGYEQYF	TGTGCCAGCAGGGTTGGGGGACAGGGCTACGAGCAGTACTTC
TRBV25-1	TRBJ2-3	NA	NA	CASSADRTYTQYF	TGTGCCAGCAGTGCTGACAGGACATATACGCAGTATTTT
TRBV9	TRBJ2-3	NA	TRBD2	CASSAGLAETDTQYF	TGTGCCAGCAGCGCAGGACTAGCGGAAACAGATACGCAGTATTTT
TRBV9	TRBJ2-1	NA	NA	CASSNDNSNEQFF	TGTGCCAGCAGCAATGATAACTCCAATGAGCAGTTCTTC
TRBV7-3	TRBJ2-3	NA	NA	CASSDGGRGAADTQYF	TGTGCCAGCAGCGATGGGGGCCGGGGGGCAGCAGATACGCAGTATTTT
TRBV5-1	TRBJ1-4	NA	TRBD1	CASSSTGAGNEKLFF	TGCGCCAGCAGCTCTACAGGGGCTGGTAATGAAAAACTGTTTTTT
TRBV5-1	TRBJ2-1	NA	NA	CASSFGGGGDNEQFF	TGCGCCAGCAGCTTTGGGGGAGGGGGGGACAATGAGCAGTTCTTC
TRBV7-2	TRBJ2-7	NA	TRBD2	CASSLLSGSSYEQYF	TGTGCCAGCAGCTTACTTAGCGGGAGCTCCTACGAGCAGTACTTC
TRBV19	TRBJ1-2	NA	NA	CASLGARDTQNYGYTF	TGTGCCAGCCTTGGGGCCAGGGACACACAAAACTATGGCTACACCTTC
TRBV28	TRBJ2-1	NA	NA	CASSIHPRDEQFF	TGTGCCAGCAGTATCCACCCGAGAGATGAGCAGTTCTTC
TRBV19	TRBJ1-4	NA	NA	CASSPYRDTDEKLFF	TGTGCCAGTAGTCCATACAGGGATACGGATGAAAAACTGTTTTTT
TRBV9	TRBJ2-2	NA	NA	CASSRFTTQVGELFF	TGTGCCAGCAGCCGATTTACTACACAGGTGGGGGAGCTGTTTTTT
TRBV28	TRBJ2-7	once	TRBD1	CASSLWTGGDEQYF	TGTGCCAGCAGTTTATGGACAGGGGGGGACGAGCAGTACTTC
TRBV23-1	TRBJ2-1	NA	NA	CASSQSPGNEQFF	TGCGCCAGCAGTCAAAGTCCGGGGAATGAGCAGTTCTTC
TRBV7-8	TRBJ2-7	NA	TRBD2	CASSLGLAGVGGQYF	TGTGCCAGCAGCTTAGGACTAGCGGGGGTAGGCGGGCAGTACTTC
TRBV7-6	TRBJ1-5	few	NA	CASSSTFGQPQHF	TGTGCCAGCAGCTCTACGTTCGGGCAGCCCCAGCATTTT
TRBV27	TRBJ1-2	NA	NA	CASSFSLGSGYTF	TGTGCCAGCAGTTTCTCTCTAGGGAGTGGCTACACCTTC
TRBV11-2	TRBJ1-2	NA	NA	CASSLSTGGAVGYTF	TGTGCCAGCAGCTTATCAACAGGTGGAGCAGTGGGCTACACCTTC
TRBV19	TRBJ2-1	NA	TRBD2	CASSMGLAGVDEQFF	TGTGCCAGTAGTATGGGACTAGCGGGAGTTGATGAGCAGTTCTTC
TRBV10-3	TRBJ2-1	NA	NA	CAISEIGGEQFF	TGTGCCATCAGTGAGATAGGCGGTGAGCAGTTCTTC